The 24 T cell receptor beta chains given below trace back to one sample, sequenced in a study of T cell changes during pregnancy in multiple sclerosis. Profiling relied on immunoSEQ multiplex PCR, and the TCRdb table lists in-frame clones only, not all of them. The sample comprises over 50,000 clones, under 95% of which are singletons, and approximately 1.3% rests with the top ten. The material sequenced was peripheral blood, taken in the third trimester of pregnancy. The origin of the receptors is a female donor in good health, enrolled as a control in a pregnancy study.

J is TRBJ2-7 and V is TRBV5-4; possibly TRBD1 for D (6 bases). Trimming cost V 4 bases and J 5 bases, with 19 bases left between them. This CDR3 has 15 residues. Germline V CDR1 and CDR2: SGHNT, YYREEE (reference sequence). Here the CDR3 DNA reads TGTGCCAGCAGCCCGGGCTTGGGGACAATCGACGAGCAGTACTTC. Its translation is CASSPGLGTIDEQYF.

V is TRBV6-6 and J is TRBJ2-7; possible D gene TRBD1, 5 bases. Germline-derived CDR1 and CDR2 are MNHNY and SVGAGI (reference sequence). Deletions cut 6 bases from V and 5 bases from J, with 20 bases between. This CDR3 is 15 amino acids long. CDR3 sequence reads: CASSEPGRVWNEQYF. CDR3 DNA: TGTGCCAGCAGCGAACCGGGCAGGGTCTGGAACGAGCAGTACTTC.

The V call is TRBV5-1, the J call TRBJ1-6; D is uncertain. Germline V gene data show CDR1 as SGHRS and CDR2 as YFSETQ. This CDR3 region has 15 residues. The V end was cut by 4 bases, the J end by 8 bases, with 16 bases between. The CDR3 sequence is CASSEDGSGYSPLHF. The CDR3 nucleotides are TGCGCCAGCAGCGAAGACGGGTCCGGATATTCACCCCTCCACTTT.

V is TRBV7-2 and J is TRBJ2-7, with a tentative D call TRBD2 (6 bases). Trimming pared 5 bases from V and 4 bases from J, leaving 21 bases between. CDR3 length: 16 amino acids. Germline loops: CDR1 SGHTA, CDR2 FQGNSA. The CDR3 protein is CASSPSAGAGLYEQYF. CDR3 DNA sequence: TGTGCCAGCAGCCCCTCGGCGGGCGCGGGACTGTACGAGCAGTACTTC.

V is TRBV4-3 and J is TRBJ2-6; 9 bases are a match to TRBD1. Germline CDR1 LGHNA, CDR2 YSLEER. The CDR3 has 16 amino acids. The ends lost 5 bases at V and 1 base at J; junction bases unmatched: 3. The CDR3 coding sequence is TGCGCCAGCAGCGGGGACAGGGTATCTGGGGCCAACGTCCTGACTTTC. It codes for CASSGDRVSGANVLTF.

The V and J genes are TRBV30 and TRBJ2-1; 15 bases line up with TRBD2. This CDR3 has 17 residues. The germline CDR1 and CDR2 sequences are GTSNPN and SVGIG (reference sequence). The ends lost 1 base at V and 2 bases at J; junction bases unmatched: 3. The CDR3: CAWSGRTSGGAYNEQFF. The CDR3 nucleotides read TGTGCCTGGAGTGGGAGGACTAGCGGGGGGGCCTACAATGAGCAGTTCTTC.

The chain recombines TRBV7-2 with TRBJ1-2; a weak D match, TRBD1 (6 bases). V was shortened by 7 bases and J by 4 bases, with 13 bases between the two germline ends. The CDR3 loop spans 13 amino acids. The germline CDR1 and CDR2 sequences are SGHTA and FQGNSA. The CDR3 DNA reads TGTGCCAGCACCACGGGGGGCATCTATGGCTACACCTTC. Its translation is CASTTGGIYGYTF.

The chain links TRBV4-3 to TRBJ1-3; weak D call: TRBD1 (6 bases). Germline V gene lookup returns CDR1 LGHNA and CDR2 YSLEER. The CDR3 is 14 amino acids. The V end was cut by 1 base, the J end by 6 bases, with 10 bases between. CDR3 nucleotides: TGCGCCAGCAGCCAAGGGACAGCAGAAAACACCATATATTTT. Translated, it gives CASSQGTAENTIYF.

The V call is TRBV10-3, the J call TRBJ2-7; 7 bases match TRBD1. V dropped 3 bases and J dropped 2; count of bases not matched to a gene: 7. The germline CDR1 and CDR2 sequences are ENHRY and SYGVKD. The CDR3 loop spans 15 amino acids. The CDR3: CAISDSGQPTYEQYF. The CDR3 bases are TGTGCCATCAGTGATTCGGGACAGCCTACCTACGAGCAGTACTTC.

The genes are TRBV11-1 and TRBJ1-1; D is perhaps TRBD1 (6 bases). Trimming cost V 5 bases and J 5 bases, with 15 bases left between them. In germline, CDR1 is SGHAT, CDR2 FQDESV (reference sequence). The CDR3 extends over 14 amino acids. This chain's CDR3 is CASSTPQGLTEAFF. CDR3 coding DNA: TGTGCCAGCAGCACGCCCCAGGGGCTGACTGAAGCTTTCTTT.

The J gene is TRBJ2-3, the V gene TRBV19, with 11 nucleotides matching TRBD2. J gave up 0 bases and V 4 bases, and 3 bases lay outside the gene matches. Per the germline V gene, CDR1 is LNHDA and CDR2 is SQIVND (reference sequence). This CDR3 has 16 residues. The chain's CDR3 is CASSTLAGGSTDTQYF. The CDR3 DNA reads TGTGCCAGTAGTACCCTAGCGGGGGGAAGCACAGATACGCAGTATTTT.

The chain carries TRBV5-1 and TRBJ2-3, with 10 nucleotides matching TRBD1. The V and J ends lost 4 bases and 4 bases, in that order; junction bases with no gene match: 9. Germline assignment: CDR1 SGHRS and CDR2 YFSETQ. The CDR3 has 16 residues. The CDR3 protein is CASSGPGTGAPDTQYF. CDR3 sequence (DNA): TGCGCCAGCAGCGGCCCCGGGACAGGGGCCCCAGATACGCAGTATTTT.

CDR3 in amino acids: CASSRLADNEQFF. The CDR3 region has the DNA TGTGCCAGCAGTCGACTAGCGGACAATGAGCAGTTCTTC. This chain links TRBV6-5 with TRBJ2-1; 9 nucleotides agree with TRBD2. Germline V gives CDR1 MNHEY, CDR2 SVGAGI. The V and J ends lost 5 bases and 5 bases, in that order; junction bases with no gene match: 1. This CDR3 is built from 13 residues.

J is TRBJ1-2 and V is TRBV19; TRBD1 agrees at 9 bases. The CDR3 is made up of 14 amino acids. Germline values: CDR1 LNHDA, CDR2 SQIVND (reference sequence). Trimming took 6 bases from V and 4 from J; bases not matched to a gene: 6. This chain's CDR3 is CASRETGGGYGYTF. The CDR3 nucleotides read TGTGCCAGTAGAGAAACAGGGGGCGGCTATGGCTACACCTTC.

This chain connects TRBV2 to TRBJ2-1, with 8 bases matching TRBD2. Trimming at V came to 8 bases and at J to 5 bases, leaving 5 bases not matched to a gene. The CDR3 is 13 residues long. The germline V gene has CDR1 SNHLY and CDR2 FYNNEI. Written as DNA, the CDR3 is TGTGCCAGCCGTTTTAGCGGGAACAATGAGCAGTTCTTC. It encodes CASRFSGNNEQFF. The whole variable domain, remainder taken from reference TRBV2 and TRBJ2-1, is EPEVTQTPSHQVTQMGQEVILRCVPISNHLYFYWYRQILGQKVEFLVSFYNNEISEKSEIFDDQFSVERPDGSNFTLKIRSTKLEDSAMYFCASRFSGNNEQFFGPGTRLTVL.

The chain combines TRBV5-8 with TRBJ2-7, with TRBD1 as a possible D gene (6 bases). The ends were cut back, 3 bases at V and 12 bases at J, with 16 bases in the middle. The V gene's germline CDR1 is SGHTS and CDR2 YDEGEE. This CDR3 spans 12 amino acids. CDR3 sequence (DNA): TGTGCCAGCAGCTCCCGGGACATCTCTGTGTACTTC. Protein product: CASSSRDISVYF.

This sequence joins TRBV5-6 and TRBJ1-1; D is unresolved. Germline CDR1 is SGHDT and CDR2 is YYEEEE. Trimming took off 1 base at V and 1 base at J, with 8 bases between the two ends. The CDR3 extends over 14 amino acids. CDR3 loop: CASSLPRENTEAFF. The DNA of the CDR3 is TGTGCCAGCAGCTTGCCACGGGAGAACACTGAAGCTTTCTTT.

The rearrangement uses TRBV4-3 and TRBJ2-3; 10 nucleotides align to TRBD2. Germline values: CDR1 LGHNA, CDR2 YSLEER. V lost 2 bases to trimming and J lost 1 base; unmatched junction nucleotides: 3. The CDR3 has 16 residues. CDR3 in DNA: TGCGCCAGCAGCCAACGCACTAGCGGGGGCACAGATACGCAGTATTTT. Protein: CASSQRTSGGTDTQYF.

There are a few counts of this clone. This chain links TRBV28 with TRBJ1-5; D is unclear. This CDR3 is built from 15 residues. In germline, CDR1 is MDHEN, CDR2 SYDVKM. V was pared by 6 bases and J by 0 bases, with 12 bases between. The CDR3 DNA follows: TGTGCCAGCAGCTTAGACGGGTATAGCAATCAGCCCCAGCATTTT. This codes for CASSLDGYSNQPQHF. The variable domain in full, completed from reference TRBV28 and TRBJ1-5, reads DVKVTQSSRYLVKRTGEKVFLECVQDMDHENMFWYRQDPGLGLRLIYFSYDVKMKEKGDIPEGYSVSREKKERFSLILESASTNQTSMYLCASSLDGYSNQPQHFGDGTRLSIL.

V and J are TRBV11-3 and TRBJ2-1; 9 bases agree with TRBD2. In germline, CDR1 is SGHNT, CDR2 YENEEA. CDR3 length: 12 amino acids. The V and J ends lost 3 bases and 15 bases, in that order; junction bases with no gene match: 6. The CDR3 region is CASSLASGVRFF. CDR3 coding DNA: TGTGCCAGCAGCTTGGCTAGCGGGGTTCGGTTCTTC.

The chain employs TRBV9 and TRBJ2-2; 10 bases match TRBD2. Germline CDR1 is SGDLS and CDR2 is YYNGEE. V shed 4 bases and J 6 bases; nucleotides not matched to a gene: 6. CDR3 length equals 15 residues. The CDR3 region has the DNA TGTGCCAGCAGCCCAGCGGGGGGGCTGTCCGGGGAGCTGTTTTTT. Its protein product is CASSPAGGLSGELFF.

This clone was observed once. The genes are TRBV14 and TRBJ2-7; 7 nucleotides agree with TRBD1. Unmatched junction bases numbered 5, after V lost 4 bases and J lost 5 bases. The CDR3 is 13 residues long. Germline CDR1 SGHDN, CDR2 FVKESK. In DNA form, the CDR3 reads TGTGCCAGCAGCCGGACAGGTCTTCACGAGCAGTACTTC. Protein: CASSRTGLHEQYF.

CDR3 in DNA: TGTGCCAGCAGTGGCTCATACAGGGCCGAGCAGTACTTC. Translation: CASSGSYRAEQYF. This sequence joins TRBV25-1 and TRBJ2-7; the D gene is possibly TRBD1 (6 bases). The ends were cut back, 4 bases at V and 6 bases at J, with 13 bases in the middle. CDR3 length: 13 residues. CDR1 is MGHDK, CDR2 SYGVNS, per germline.

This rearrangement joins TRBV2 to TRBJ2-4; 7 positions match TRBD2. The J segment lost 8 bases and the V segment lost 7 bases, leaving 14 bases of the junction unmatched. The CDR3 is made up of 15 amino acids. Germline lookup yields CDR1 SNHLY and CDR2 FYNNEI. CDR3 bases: TGTGCCAGCATCCCCTGGGGGGGGAGGGCGGACATTCAGTACTTC. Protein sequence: CASIPWGGRADIQYF.